Following are 5 T cell receptor beta chains from one sample sequenced in a study of OX40 agonist ivuxolimab in advanced cancers. TCRdb's copy holds only in-frame clones and misses some; the assay was immunoSEQ multiplex PCR. The sample consists of about 42,000 clones, 70% to 90% of them appearing once. Sequences were derived from CD4+ or CD8+ T cells sorted from blood, sampled in a trial of the OX40 agonist ivuxolimab. The receptors here all came from an adult with an advanced solid tumor such as melanoma, head and neck, liver or kidney cancer.

The rearrangement joins TRBV4-3 to TRBJ1-1; D is possibly TRBD1 (5 bases). The V gene's germline CDR1 is LGHNA and CDR2 YSLEER. Deletions cut 4 bases from V and 5 bases from J, with 17 bases between. This CDR3 contains 15 residues. In nucleotides, the CDR3 is TGCGCCAGCAGCCCCACGAGGGGAGTGGGGACTGAAGCTTTCTTT. Residues: CASSPTRGVGTEAFF.

The rearrangement joins TRBV28 to TRBJ2-3; 8 bases align to TRBD2. CDR3 size: 17 residues. With V trimmed by 7 bases and J by 4 bases, 16 bases remained unmatched. Germline-derived CDR1 and CDR2 are MDHEN and SYDVKM. CDR3 residues: CASTTDGSGGPADTQYF. CDR3 in DNA: TGTGCCAGCACAACCGACGGGTCGGGGGGGCCCGCAGATACGCAGTATTTT.

The gene calls are TRBV7-8 and TRBJ2-1, with 8 bases that match TRBD1. Germline CDR1 and CDR2: SGHVS and FQNEAQ. J lost 8 bases, V lost 2 bases, and 8 bases had no gene match. CDR3 size: 15 residues. The CDR3 DNA is TGTGCCAGCAGCTTAAGCCGGACAGGGTGGGATGAGCAGTTCTTC. Its translation is CASSLSRTGWDEQFF.

A few counts support this clone. The genes are TRBV9 and TRBJ2-1; 9 bases align to TRBD2. The germline gives CDR1 SGDLS, CDR2 YYNGEE. The CDR3 totals 17 residues. V shed 3 bases, J shed 5 bases, and the junction held 12 bases outside the gene matches. The CDR3 region has the DNA TGTGCCAGCAGCGCCCTGGCGGGTAGCGGGGGACACAATGAGCAGTTCTTC. Translating it yields CASSALAGSGGHNEQFF. The full variable domain, in which reference TRBV9 and TRBJ2-1 provide the parts outside the CDR3, is DSGVTQTPKHLITATGQRVTLRCSPRSGDLSVYWYQQSLDQGLQFLIQYYNGEERAKGNILERFSAQQFPDLHSELNLSSLELGDSALYFCASSALAGSGGHNEQFFGPGTRLTVL.

V gene TRBV9 combines with J gene TRBJ1-1; 8 positions match TRBD1. The CDR3 has 16 residues. The V segment lost 4 bases and the J segment 0 bases; nucleotides outside the gene matches: 8. Germline lookup yields CDR1 SGDLS and CDR2 YYNGEE. CDR3 nucleotide sequence: TGTGCCAGCAGCCCTAGCCAGACAGGGGTGAACACTGAAGCTTTCTTT. Translating it yields CASSPSQTGVNTEAFF.